The clone carrying this TCR beta chain was seen ten or more times. The antigen is undetermined. This sample was taken from a study of T cells after yellow fever vaccination. Study outcomes and limitations: Overlap between CD4 and CD8 compartments was detected for a small share of clonotypes.

A single record per CDR3 protein comes from TCRdb applying MiXCR to the 5' RACE reads. The data contain 300,000 or so distinct CDR3 sequences, around 8.1% of them singletons. This CDR3 comprises 15 residues. Germline V gene sequence: CDR1 MNHNS, CDR2 SASEGT. With V trimmed by 6 bases and J by 7 bases, 11 bases remained unmatched. The material was PBMCs, obtained about 41 days after the first yellow fever vaccination. This rearrangement joins TRBV6-1 to TRBJ2-2, with 7 nucleotides matching TRBD1. The clonotype was recovered from a man aged 18 to 30 who received the YFV17D yellow fever vaccine. Here the CDR3 DNA reads TGTGCCAGCAGGAAAACAGGGGATAGGGGCGGGGAGCTGTTTTTT. It specifies CASRKTGDRGGELFF.